Included here is one T cell receptor (beta chain) sequence, with context. Assay: immunoSEQ multiplex PCR; the TCRdb copy retains only in-frame clones and omits some. The table includes 45,000 to 55,000 clones, about four fifths detected once. The sample is drawn from a study of PD-L1 blockade in urothelial cancer. Study-wide background: Blood samples had a median of 141,255 T cells, just under 85,000 unique TCRs, and clonality roughly 0.088.

Time point specified: pretreatment peripheral blood. Disease in patients was locally advanced or metastatic urothelial carcinoma. The receptor was isolated from a man aged 65-85 years with urothelial cancer. This specimen consisted of PBMCs, obtained around atezolizumab (anti-PD-L1) treatment.

CDR3 bases: TGTGCCAGCACTCTTCGCGGGAGTAGCGACGAGCAGTACTTC. It specifies CASTLRGSSDEQYF. The chain combines TRBV28 with TRBJ2-7; 7 bases agree with TRBD2. This CDR3 is built from 14 residues. Germline lookup yields CDR1 MDHEN and CDR2 SYDVKM. V was clipped by 7 bases and J by 5 bases; unmatched bases: 11.